Listed below are T cell receptor beta chains from one sample, sequenced in a study of blood T cells in healthy people across ages. TCRdb itself ran the 5' RACE reads through MiXCR, one entry per CDR3 protein. This sample has about 760,000 distinct CDR3 sequences, with just over 55% found just once. Sequenced sample: blood. These receptors originate from a man aged 40-50 years in good health. Each CDR3 is given with its conserved first and last residue. The D gene is left open where the match is weak. Expanded clones get a size class; other rows say once, few or many, or leave the size out.

cdr3_aa cdr3_nt j_call d_call v_call clone_size
CASSLLLPKTEAFF TGTGCCAGCAGCTTACTTCTCCCAAAGACTGAAGCTTTTTTT TRBJ1-1 NA TRBV7-2 NA
CASSFRGRGTEAFF TGCGCCAGCAGCTTCAGGGGACGCGGCACTGAAGCTTTCTTT TRBJ1-1 NA TRBV5-1 NA
CASSENLVKASRGADTQYF TGTGCCAGCAGTGAAAATTTGGTCAAGGCTAGCAGAGGGGCAGATACGCAGTATTTT TRBJ2-3 NA TRBV2 NA
CASSQDQTTSGRAMAYEQYF TGTGCCAGCAGCCAAGATCAAACGACTAGCGGGAGGGCCATGGCCTACGAGCAGTACTTC TRBJ2-7 TRBD2 TRBV4-2 few
CSARDYGRGPDNSPLHF TGCAGTGCTAGAGATTATGGCAGGGGGCCCGATAATTCACCCCTCCACTTT TRBJ1-6 TRBD1 TRBV20-1 NA
CASSLGGGGFTEAFF TGTGCCAGCAGCTTAGGTGGGGGGGGATTCACTGAAGCTTTCTTT TRBJ1-1 NA TRBV13 NA
CASSLDENQPQHF TGTGCCAGCAGCTTAGATGAGAATCAGCCCCAGCATTTT TRBJ1-5 NA TRBV7-9 NA
CSATSPGTQGAEAFF TGCAGTGCTACTTCACCCGGGACCCAGGGGGCTGAAGCTTTCTTT TRBJ1-1 TRBD1 TRBV20-1 few
CASSGGAGYSTDTQYF TGTGCCAGCAGCGGTGGAGCCGGTTACAGCACAGATACGCAGTATTTT TRBJ2-3 NA TRBV9 NA
CATSDPGTKDRGGNERFF TGTGCCACCAGTGACCCGGGAACGAAGGACAGGGGAGGTAATGAGCGGTTCTTC TRBJ2-1 TRBD1 TRBV24-1 NA
CASSFAAGEYEQYF TGTGCCAGCAGTTTTGCGGCAGGGGAGTACGAGCAGTACTTC TRBJ2-7 NA TRBV27 NA
CSVTPNTEAFF TGCAGCGTTACACCGAACACTGAAGCTTTCTTT TRBJ1-1 NA TRBV20-1 NA
CAWKDYGYTF TGTGCCTGGAAGGACTATGGCTACACCTTC TRBJ1-2 NA TRBV30 NA
CAISGSYSYEQYF TGTGCCATCAGTGGCAGCTACTCCTACGAGCAGTACTTC TRBJ2-7 NA TRBV10-3 few
CASSPGGGSSQFF TGTGCCAGCAGCCCCGGAGGTGGGTCATCGCAGTTCTTC TRBJ2-1 NA TRBV7-3 once
CSVDLGSHRKSNGYTF TGCAGCGTTGATCTGGGCAGCCATCGAAAAAGCAATGGCTACACCTTC TRBJ1-2 NA TRBV29-1 NA
CASTETGVVNTEAFF TGCGCCAGCACCGAAACGGGGGTTGTTAACACTGAAGCTTTCTTT TRBJ1-1 NA TRBV5-1 once
CSAAGQGLSRRYEQYF TGCAGTGCTGCAGGGCAGGGGCTAAGCCGACGCTACGAGCAGTACTTC TRBJ2-7 NA TRBV20-1 NA
CATQSRAGVNTEAFF TGTGCCACCCAGAGCAGGGCAGGTGTGAACACTGAAGCTTTCTTT TRBJ1-1 NA TRBV2 NA
CASSLTPLGGSNEKLFF TGTGCCAGCAGCTTAACCCCTCTAGGAGGGAGTAATGAAAAACTGTTTTTT TRBJ1-4 NA TRBV7-3 NA
CASSNRPADREYQETQYF TGTGCCAGCAGCAACCGGCCCGCCGACAGAGAGTACCAAGAGACCCAGTACTTC TRBJ2-5 NA TRBV21-1 NA
CASSSGSYKEQYF TGTGCCAGCAGCTCCGGCTCCTACAAGGAGCAGTACTTC TRBJ2-7 NA TRBV7-2 NA
CASIREASGRKKYEQYF TGTGCCAGCATCCGAGAAGCCAGCGGGAGAAAAAAGTACGAGCAGTACTTC TRBJ2-7 TRBD2 TRBV13 NA
CASAEQGYTEAFF TGTGCTAGTGCCGAACAGGGTTACACTGAAGCTTTCTTT TRBJ1-1 NA TRBV12-5 once
CASSGQGNEKLFF TGTGCCAGCAGTGGACAGGGTAATGAAAAACTGTTTTTT TRBJ1-4 TRBD1 TRBV25-1 few
CASSPGFDTDTQYF TGTGCCAGCAGCCCGGGTTTTGACACAGATACGCAGTATTTT TRBJ2-3 NA TRBV7-7 few
CASSGGPEAGNTIYF TGTGCCAGCAGCGGAGGACCGGAGGCTGGAAACACCATATATTTT TRBJ1-3 NA TRBV9 NA
CASSQGWRASGNQPQHF TGTGCCAGCAGTCAAGGGTGGCGCGCCAGTGGCAATCAGCCCCAGCATTTT TRBJ1-5 NA TRBV6-1 NA
CSARAPPSLVETQYF TGCAGTGCAAGGGCCCCCCCTAGCTTGGTAGAGACCCAGTACTTC TRBJ2-5 NA TRBV20-1 NA
CASSPGLATYEQYF TGTGCCAGCAGCCCGGGACTAGCGACCTACGAGCAGTACTTC TRBJ2-7 TRBD2 TRBV12-3/TRBV12-4 many
CASSQAWRVEPSYNEQYF TGTGCCAGCAGCCAAGCCTGGCGGGTTGAGCCCTCCTACAATGAGCAGTACTTC TRBJ2-7 NA TRBV3-1 NA
CASSQRTSGTDTQYF TGTGCCAGCAGTCAGCGGACTAGTGGCACAGATACGCAGTATTTT TRBJ2-3 TRBD2 TRBV27 few
CASERGTASSYNSPLHF TGTGCCAGTGAAAGAGGGACAGCGAGCTCCTATAATTCACCCCTCCACTTT TRBJ1-6 TRBD1 TRBV6-6 few
CASSGQVAYEQYF TGCGCCAGCAGCGGACAGGTTGCCTACGAGCAGTACTTC TRBJ2-7 TRBD1 TRBV5-1 few
CASSLEDSLFYEQYF TGCGCCAGCAGCTTGGAGGACAGCCTATTTTATGAGCAGTACTTC TRBJ2-5 NA TRBV5-1 NA
CASSLMYNEQFF TGTGCCAGCAGCCTCATGTACAATGAGCAGTTCTTC TRBJ2-1 NA TRBV7-2 NA
CAIEQGANTGELFF TGTGCCATAGAGCAGGGTGCGAACACCGGGGAGCTGTTTTTT TRBJ2-2 NA TRBV10-3 NA
CSACPWDRGLQETQYF TGCAGTGCTTGCCCCTGGGACAGGGGCCTCCAAGAGACCCAGTACTTC TRBJ2-5 TRBD1 TRBV20-1 NA
CSAGAGALYNEQFF TGCAGCGCTGGAGCGGGAGCCCTCTACAATGAGCAGTTCTTC TRBJ2-1 TRBD2 TRBV29-1 NA
CASSYAASGGSNYNEQFF TGCGCCAGCAGCTATGCTGCATCGGGGGGTTCGAATTACAATGAGCAGTTCTTC TRBJ2-1 TRBD2 TRBV5-1 NA
CATSDPDRTPSGANVLTF TGTGCCACCAGTGATCCGGACAGGACCCCCTCTGGGGCCAACGTCCTGACTTTC TRBJ2-6 TRBD1 TRBV24-1 NA
CASSHNQGASEQYF TGTGCCAGCAGTCACAACCAGGGGGCGAGCGAGCAGTACTTC TRBJ2-7 TRBD1 TRBV27 few
CASIGPDGYEQYF TGTGCCAGCATAGGGCCAGACGGGTACGAGCAGTACTTC TRBJ2-7 NA TRBV28 few
CASSLAAGHNEQFF TGCGCCAGCAGCTTGGCGGCAGGGCACAATGAGCAGTTCTTC TRBJ2-1 NA TRBV5-1 NA
CSASISNYGYTF TGCAGTGCTAGTATATCAAACTATGGCTACACCTTC TRBJ1-2 NA TRBV20-1 NA
CASSPYRGSNYGYTF TGTGCCAGCAGCCCCTACCGTGGCTCAAACTATGGCTACACCTTC TRBJ1-2 NA TRBV4-2 few
CASSITDEQFF TGTGCCAGCAGCATTACCGATGAGCAGTTCTTC TRBJ2-1 NA TRBV21-1 NA
CASDGRETQYF TGTGCCAGCGATGGAAGGGAGACCCAGTACTTC TRBJ2-5 NA TRBV3-1 NA
CASSQVDWQSHEQYF TGTGCCAGCAGCCAAGTTGATTGGCAAAGCCACGAGCAGTACTTC TRBJ2-7 NA TRBV14 NA
CASSQEATGRGYNEQFF TGTGCCAGCAGCCAAGAGGCCACAGGGCGAGGGTACAATGAGCAGTTCTTC TRBJ2-1 NA TRBV4-2 NA
CSAPWTGTLDTQYF TGCAGTGCTCCGTGGACAGGGACCTTGGATACGCAGTATTTT TRBJ2-3 TRBD1 TRBV20-1 NA
CASSRRETEAFF TGTGCCAGCAGTCGGAGGGAGACTGAAGCTTTCTTT TRBJ1-1 NA TRBV28 few
CASSSIDRVGVNEQFF TGTGCCAGCAGCTCAATCGACAGGGTTGGAGTCAATGAGCAGTTCTTC TRBJ2-1 TRBD1 TRBV7-8 NA